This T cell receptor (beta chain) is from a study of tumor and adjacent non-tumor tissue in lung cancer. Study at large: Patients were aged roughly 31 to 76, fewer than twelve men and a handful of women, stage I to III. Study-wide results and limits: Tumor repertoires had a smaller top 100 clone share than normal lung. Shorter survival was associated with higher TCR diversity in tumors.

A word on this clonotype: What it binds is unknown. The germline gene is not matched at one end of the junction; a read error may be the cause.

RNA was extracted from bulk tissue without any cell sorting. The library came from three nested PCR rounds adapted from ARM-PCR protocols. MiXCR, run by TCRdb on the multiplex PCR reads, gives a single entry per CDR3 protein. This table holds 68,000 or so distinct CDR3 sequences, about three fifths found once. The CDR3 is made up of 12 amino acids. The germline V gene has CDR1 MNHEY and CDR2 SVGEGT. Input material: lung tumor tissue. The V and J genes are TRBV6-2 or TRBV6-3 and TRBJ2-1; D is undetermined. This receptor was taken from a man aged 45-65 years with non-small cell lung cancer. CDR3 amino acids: CASCSSYDEQSF. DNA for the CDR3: TGTGCCAGCTGCAGCTCCTACGATGAGCAGTCCTTC.